This T cell receptor beta chain is drawn from a study of blood T cells in healthy people across ages. The study, taken as a whole, reports: A strong correlation was found between TCR beta diversity and the percentage of naive T cells.

A second PCR of roughly 7 to 11 cycles used a sample-barcoded 5' primer and a J-beta primer mix. TCRdb redid the calling of the 5' RACE reads with MiXCR, one entry per CDR3 protein. The table has about 1.6 million distinct CDR3 sequences, 30% to 40% seen once. The table lists this clonotype with a few counts. As yet, its antigen is unknown. This CDR3 is built from 14 residues. Germline V gives CDR1 SQVTM, CDR2 ANQGSEA. V was clipped by 5 bases and J by 6 bases; unmatched bases: 8. J is TRBJ2-3 and V is TRBV29-1; 10 nucleotides agree with TRBD2. The TCR originated in a woman aged 30 to 39 in good health. Material for sequencing was blood. The CDR3 reads CSVPILAGKDTQYF. CDR3 nucleotides: TGCAGCGTTCCTATACTAGCGGGAAAGGATACGCAGTATTTT.